These T cell receptor beta chains were read from a single sample in a study of regulatory and conventional T cells in RAG deficiency. Clones were read by immunoSEQ multiplex PCR, and TCRdb kept only the in-frame ones, dropping some. The table records 34,000 or so clones, over 75% of them present only once. This sample was also put to use in a study of regulatory T cells.

The sample consisted of CD8+ T cells sorted from blood. These receptors all come from a human donor in good health. The CDR3 runs from the conserved cysteine through the conserved F or W. Fields, in order: V gene, clone size, D gene, J gene, CDR3 protein, CDR3 DNA. A D gene is named only where the DNA matches it firmly. Not all rows give a size; the values are once, few, many and, for expanded clones, a class.

TRBV29-1	-	-	TRBJ1-1	CSVARAQNTEAFF	TGCAGCGTTGCGCGGGCTCAGAACACTGAAGCTTTCTTT
TRBV7-9	once	-	TRBJ1-2	CASSLNRTYGYTF	TGTGCCAGCAGCTTAAACAGGACCTATGGCTACACCTTC
TRBV10-2	-	TRBD1	TRBJ1-2	CASSEVGQGRGGYTF	TGCGCCAGCAGTGAAGTGGGACAGGGTAGGGGTGGCTACACCTTC
TRBV30	-	-	TRBJ1-2	CALGVGGGYTF	TGTGCCCTTGGGGTGGGGGGAGGCTACACCTTC
TRBV5-1	-	TRBD2	TRBJ2-1	CASSHRDYISDNEQFF	TGCGCCAGCAGCCACCGGGACTACATATCCGACAATGAGCAGTTCTTC
TRBV4-1	-	TRBD1	TRBJ1-3	CASSQGLQGVSNGNTIYF	TGCGCCAGCAGCCAAGGCTTACAGGGGGTCTCGAACGGAAACACCATATATTTT
TRBV18	-	-	TRBJ1-1	CASSPKRGATNTEAFF	TGTGCCAGCTCTCCAAAGAGGGGCGCGACTAACACTGAAGCTTTCTTT
TRBV10-3	-	-	TRBJ1-1	CAISEVGVNTEAFF	TGTGCCATCAGTGAGGTAGGGGTTAACACTGAAGCTTTCTTT
TRBV28	-	-	TRBJ2-7	CASSQTGTSYEQYF	TGTGCCAGCAGTCAGACGGGGACCTCCTACGAGCAGTACTTC
TRBV10-2	-	-	TRBJ2-1	CASSDMAYNEQFF	TGCGCCAGCAGTGATATGGCTTACAATGAGCAGTTCTTC
TRBV5-8	-	-	TRBJ2-7	CASSLDSQSSYEQYF	TGTGCCAGCAGCTTGGACAGTCAGAGCTCCTACGAGCAGTACTTC
TRBV18	-	-	TRBJ2-5	CASSPLGQRGSFKETQYF	TGTGCCAGCTCACCACTCGGCCAACGGGGAAGTTTCAAAGAGACCCAGTACTTC
TRBV5-1	-	TRBD2	TRBJ2-1	CASSKQVAGGNSYNEQFF	TGCGCCAGCAGCAAGCAGGTAGCGGGAGGAAACTCCTACAATGAGCAGTTCTTC
TRBV5-1	-	TRBD2	TRBJ2-3	CASSLRLAGATDTQYF	TGCGCCAGCAGCTTGAGGCTAGCGGGGGCAACAGATACGCAGTATTTT
TRBV7-9	-	-	TRBJ1-2	CASSLSGASNYGYTF	TGTGCCAGCAGCTTATCCGGGGCCTCTAACTATGGCTACACCTTC
TRBV28	-	-	TRBJ1-4	CASSPGASLEKLFF	TGTGCCAGCAGTCCAGGGGCGAGTCTCGAAAAACTGTTTTTT
TRBV19	-	TRBD1	TRBJ1-1	CASTPPDRVNTEAFF	TGTGCCAGTACCCCCCCCGACAGGGTGAACACTGAAGCTTTCTTT
TRBV9	-	-	TRBJ2-7	CASSPQTASYEQYF	TGTGCCAGCAGCCCACAGACAGCTTCCTACGAGCAGTACTTC
TRBV6-5	few	TRBD1	TRBJ1-1	CASRGGQGAFF	TGTGCCAGCAGGGGGGGACAGGGCGCTTTCTTT
TRBV6-5	-	-	TRBJ2-7	CASSYGLTYEQYF	TGTGCCAGCAGTTACGGACTCACCTACGAGCAGTACTTC